This T cell receptor beta chain was recorded in a study of a mutant IDH1 vaccine in newly diagnosed glioma. Time point here: week 35, safety follow-up. Topical imiquimod was applied with each vaccine dose, which held 300 ug of mutant IDH1 20-mer peptide. Measured with immunoSEQ multiplex PCR; TCRdb has only the in-frame clones, and not every one. The sample yields about 60,000 clones, roughly 80% seen once. Study-level points and caveats: Vaccination induced immune responses in 93.3% of patients.

Regarding this clone: Its matching antigen is unknown.

V dropped 2 bases and J dropped 2 bases, with 7 bases sitting between them. CDR3 length: 14 residues. Germline loops: CDR1 SNHLY, CDR2 FYNNEI. This clonotype originated in a young man with glioma. The sample was PBMCs, taken from a glioma patient whose treatment included an IDH1 peptide vaccine. The gene calls are TRBV2 and TRBJ1-5, with unresolved D. CDR3 sequence: CASSEFGGNQPQHF. The CDR3 region has the DNA TGTGCCAGCAGTGAATTTGGGGGCAATCAGCCCCAGCATTTT.